One sample yielded the 3 T cell receptor beta chains listed below, sequenced in a study of OX40 agonist ivuxolimab in advanced cancers. Measured with immunoSEQ multiplex PCR; TCRdb has only the in-frame clones, and not every one. The table shows tens of thousands of clones, with roughly nine tenths occurring only once. Sequencing was performed on CD4+ or CD8+ T cells sorted from blood, taken in a trial of the OX40 agonist ivuxolimab. The receptors originated from an adult with an advanced solid tumor such as melanoma, head and neck, liver or kidney cancer.

The chain uses TRBV7-8 and TRBJ2-1; D tentatively fits TRBD1 or TRBD2 (6 bases each). The germline gives CDR1 SGHVS, CDR2 FQNEAQ. The CDR3 runs to 15 residues. V was trimmed by 0 bases and J by 8 bases, leaving 14 bases between them. The CDR3 sequence is CASSLAGRRGDEQFF. In DNA form, the CDR3 reads TGTGCCAGCAGCTTAGCCGGGAGAAGGGGGGATGAGCAGTTCTTC.

This chain's CDR3 is CASSIGAQGDQPQHF. In nucleotides, the CDR3 is TGTGCCAGCAGCATCGGCGCACAGGGAGATCAGCCCCAGCATTTT. The rearrangement uses TRBV7-9 and TRBJ1-5; D might be TRBD1 (6 bases). CDR3 length: 15 amino acids. Germline assignment: CDR1 SEHNR and CDR2 FQNEAQ (reference sequence). Trimming stripped 5 bases from V and 5 bases from J, with 16 bases between. Based on the CDR3 plus reference TRBV7-9 and TRBJ1-5, the full variable domain is DTGVSQNPRHKITKRGQNVTFRCDPISEHNRLYWYRQTLGQGPEFLTYFQNEAQLEKSRLLSDRFSAERPKGSFSTLEIQRTEQGDSAMYLCASSIGAQGDQPQHFGDGTRLSIL.

The rearrangement joins TRBV5-6 to TRBJ2-1; no clear D gene. This CDR3 is built from 13 residues. V shed 0 bases and J shed 7 bases, with 8 bases lying between them. The germline V gene encodes CDR1 SGHDT and CDR2 YYEEEE. CDR3 in DNA: TGTGCCAGCAGCTTGGAACCTAGTAATGAGCAGTTCTTC. Protein sequence: CASSLEPSNEQFF.